Reported below is one TCR beta chain. Its specific antigen is unknown. No base quality information exists; no much larger clone differs at one position. Based on the germline V gene, the CDR1 and CDR2 sequences are SGDLS and YYNGEE. Taken from cysteine to phenylalanine, the CDR3 has 15 residues. Just the 45-base CDR3 DNA is kept, in frame starting at base 1. V loses 2 bases at its end and J loses 4 bases; junction bases beyond the gene matches: 4. TCRbeta CDR3 regions were amplified from genomic DNA by means of the immunoSEQ Assay, a bias-controlled multiplex PCR. On the authors' methods: Within the assay, amplification of reference gene primers was used to estimate how many nucleated cells each sample contained. To quantify the absolute abundance of each unique TCRbeta CDR3 rearrangement, sequence reads were collapsed and filtered. For each sample, productive Simpson clonality was calculated as the square root of Simpson's diversity index over productive rearrangements. In TCRdb, the immuneACCESS table is reduced to in-frame sequences with V and J assigned. These tables do not hold every clone; where another copy was compared, an unresolved V gene accounts for under half, and the others remain unexplained. V and J calls and clone size are copied from that table; D and trimming were computed from the DNA. The sample table shows under 200,000 clones, and approximately 83% are seen once. The ten biggest clones cover 13% of the sample.

In the prospective study, participants were about 18 to 95 years old, resided in fewer than 25 geographic areas of the United States, and were enrolled through a virtual design. To assign participants to cohorts, the prospective study relied on clinical history that participants themselves reported in a screening survey and a study questionnaire. Recovered participants in ImmuneRACE Cohort 3 were defined by two consecutive negative NP/OP PCR tests, clearance by a healthcare professional, or resolution of symptoms. Each participant in the prospective study had whole blood, serum and a nasopharyngeal or oropharyngeal swab collected by mobile phlebotomists. Additional blood draws and questionnaires over a roughly two-month period could optionally be provided by prospective study participants. Before DNA extraction, prospective study blood samples were shipped either frozen or at room temperature.

The record originates from a study of blood T cell repertoires in COVID-19 (TCRdb year 2020). Regarding the study in general: Samples from collaborators originated in the United States, Italy and Spain and spanned both the acute and convalescent phases of COVID-19. The material from the prospective study consisted of cDNA or gDNA derived from T cells, B-cell-depleted T cells, or PBMCs. HLA class I and class II types, where available, came from metadata supplied by the sample provider rather than from assay-based typing. Nearly every sample came with metadata listing a de-identified subject ID, COVID-19 status, age in years and sex. The samples were drawn from the first 160 participants of the ongoing ImmuneRACE study and from over a thousand subjects provided by 6 global collaborators. A freely available public database, intended as a resource for researchers studying the immune response to SARS-CoV-2, is where the repertoires were released. Deeply sampled blood TCRbeta repertoires from subjects exposed to, actively infected with, or recovered from COVID-19 were included in the dataset.

Overall study results and their limits: How much clinical and demographic metadata was included differed by source and by participant, and the metadata was provided uncurated.

The clonotype originates from an older woman who had recovered from COVID-19. The chain is assembled from TRBV9 and TRBJ2-1; 9 bases in the junction line up with TRBD2. The specimen sequenced was PBMCs or T cells enriched from blood (not recorded which). The CDR3 amino acid sequence is: CASSVEAGGYNEQFF. The sequence in DNA is TGTGCCAGCAGCGTCGAAGCGGGGGGATACAATGAGCAGTTCTTC.